The 4 T cell receptor beta chains below come from one sample, sequenced in a study of cytomegalovirus exposure and HLA in healthy donors. The PCR employed 60 Vbeta primers together with 13 Jbeta primers. Measured with immunoSEQ multiplex PCR; TCRdb has only the in-frame clones, and not every one. This sample yields 220,000 or so clones, of which approximately 80% are seen a single time; around 1.7% belongs to the top ten. Source material: PBMCs. All receptors come from a man aged 45-60 years in good health and CMV-seronegative.

The chain employs TRBV2 and TRBJ1-1; TRBD1 is a possible D gene (5 bases). V lost 7 bases and J 6 bases, leaving 18 bases between the germline ends. The CDR3 contains 14 residues. Germline V gene sequence: CDR1 SNHLY, CDR2 FYNNEI. The CDR3 sequence: CASTTPQGFAEAFF. The CDR3 bases are TGTGCCAGCACTACTCCCCAGGGATTCGCTGAAGCTTTCTTT.

The chain combines TRBV7-9 with TRBJ1-1; unclear D gene. This CDR3 is 12 amino acids long. Germline loops: CDR1 SEHNR, CDR2 FQNEAQ (reference sequence). Trimming cost V 5 bases and J 6 bases, with 10 bases left between them. CDR3 in amino acids: CASSQTVSEAFF. Here the CDR3 DNA reads TGTGCCAGCAGCCAAACAGTATCTGAAGCTTTCTTT. Based on the CDR3 plus reference TRBV7-9 and TRBJ1-1, the full variable domain is DTGVSQNPRHKITKRGQNVTFRCDPISEHNRLYWYRQTLGQGPEFLTYFQNEAQLEKSRLLSDRFSAERPKGSFSTLEIQRTEQGDSAMYLCASSQTVSEAFFGQGTRLTVV.

This chain links TRBV30 with TRBJ1-3; D is unresolved. CDR1 is GTSNPN, CDR2 SVGIG, per germline (reference sequence). The CDR3 spans 11 residues. The ends were cut back, 5 bases at V and 3 bases at J, with 5 bases in the middle. The chain's CDR3 is CAWGLGNTIYF. The DNA of the CDR3 is TGTGCCTGGGGGCTTGGAAACACCATATATTTT.

The gene calls are TRBV7-9 and TRBJ2-3; 7 bases fit TRBD2. Germline CDR1 is SEHNR and CDR2 is FQNEAQ (reference sequence). V gave up 10 bases and J gave up 4 bases; unmatched junction bases: 14. The CDR3 spans 15 residues. The CDR3 DNA follows: TGTGCCACCAAGAAAGGGTGGGAGGGTTCAGATACGCAGTATTTT. Residues: CATKKGWEGSDTQYF.